This TCR beta chain stems from a study of blood T cell repertoires in COVID-19. Study in general: Some COVID-19 samples were acute and others convalescent; all came from the United States, Italy and Spain. Sample material is recorded as cDNA or gDNA derived from T cells, B-cell-depleted T cells, or PBMCs.

Original methodology: Reference gene primer amplification in the assay estimated nucleated cell counts. Some clones are missing from TCRdb's copy, which holds only in-frame ones; the method was immunoSEQ multiplex PCR. That table furnishes V, J and clone size, whereas the DNA furnished D and trimming. Of over 200,000 clones in the sample, 65% to 85% were seen once. V lost 3 bases, J lost 7 bases, and 24 bases lay in between. CDR3 length equals 18 residues. Germline V gene sequence: CDR1 LGHNA, CDR2 YSLEER. The TCR was taken from a man in his forties with active or convalescent COVID-19. The chain carries TRBV4-3 and TRBJ2-2; D possibly corresponds to TRBD2 (6 bases). The sample comprised peripheral blood. The CDR3 nucleotides read TGCGCCAGCAGCCAGATTTCCGGGACTCTGTTCATGGGCGGGGAGCTGTTTTTT. Translating it yields CASSQISGTLFMGGELFF.